Reported below is one TCR beta chain. Its specificity is not known. This specimen belongs to a study of T cell clones after liver transplantation. Study-wide context: Immunosuppression withdrawal was tried within 2 years after liver transplantation in this trial.

Findings and limits, study-wide: In a couple of subjects, few donor cells limited the measurable donor-reactive repertoire. These preliminary findings come from unstandardized post-transplant sampling times.

The CDR3 has 14 amino acids. With V trimmed by 7 bases and J by 7 bases, 8 bases remained unmatched. Germline V gives CDR1 MNHEY, CDR2 SMNVEV (reference sequence). The data were produced by immunoSEQ multiplex PCR, yet TCRdb's version contains in-frame clones alone and is incomplete. The sample shows fewer than 80,000 clones, 80% to 90% of them seen only once. The sample here was CD4+ T cells from blood, taken roughly 50 months after liver transplant. The clonotype originates from a human patient who received a liver transplant. Some T cells may have come from the graft donor. The rearrangement links TRBV27 to TRBJ1-5, with TRBD1 identical over 9 bases. The CDR3 is CASNRGQGGQPQHF. The DNA for the CDR3 is TGTGCCAGCAACCGGGGACAGGGCGGGCAGCCCCAGCATTTT.